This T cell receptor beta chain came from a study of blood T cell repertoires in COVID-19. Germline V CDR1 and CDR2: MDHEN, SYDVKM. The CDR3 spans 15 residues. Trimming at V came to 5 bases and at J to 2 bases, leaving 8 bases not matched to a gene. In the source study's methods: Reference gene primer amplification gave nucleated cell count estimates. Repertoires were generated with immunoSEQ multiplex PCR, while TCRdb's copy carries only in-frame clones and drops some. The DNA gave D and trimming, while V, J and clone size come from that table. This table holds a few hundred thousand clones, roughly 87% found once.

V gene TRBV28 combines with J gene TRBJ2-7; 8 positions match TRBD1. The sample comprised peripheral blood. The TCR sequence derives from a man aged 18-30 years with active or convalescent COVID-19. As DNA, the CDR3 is TGTGCCAGCAGTCAGGGGGGACAGGATCCCTACGAGCAGTACTTC. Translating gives CASSQGGQDPYEQYF.